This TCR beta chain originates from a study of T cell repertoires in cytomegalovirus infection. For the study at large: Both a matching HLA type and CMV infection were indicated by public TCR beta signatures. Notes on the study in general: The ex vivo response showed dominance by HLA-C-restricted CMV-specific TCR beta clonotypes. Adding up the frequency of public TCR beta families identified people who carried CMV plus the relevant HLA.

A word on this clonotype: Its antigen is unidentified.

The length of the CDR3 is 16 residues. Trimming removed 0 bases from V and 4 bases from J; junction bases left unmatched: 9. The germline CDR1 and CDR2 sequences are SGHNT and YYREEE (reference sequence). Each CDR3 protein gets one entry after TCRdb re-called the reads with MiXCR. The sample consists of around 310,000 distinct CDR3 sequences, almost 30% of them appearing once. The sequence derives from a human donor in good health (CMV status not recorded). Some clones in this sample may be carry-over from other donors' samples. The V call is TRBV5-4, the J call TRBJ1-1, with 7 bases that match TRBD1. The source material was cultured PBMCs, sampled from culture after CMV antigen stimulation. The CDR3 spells CASSLAPGGAATEAFF. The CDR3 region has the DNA TGTGCCAGCAGCTTGGCCCCAGGGGGGGCCGCCACTGAAGCTTTCTTT.